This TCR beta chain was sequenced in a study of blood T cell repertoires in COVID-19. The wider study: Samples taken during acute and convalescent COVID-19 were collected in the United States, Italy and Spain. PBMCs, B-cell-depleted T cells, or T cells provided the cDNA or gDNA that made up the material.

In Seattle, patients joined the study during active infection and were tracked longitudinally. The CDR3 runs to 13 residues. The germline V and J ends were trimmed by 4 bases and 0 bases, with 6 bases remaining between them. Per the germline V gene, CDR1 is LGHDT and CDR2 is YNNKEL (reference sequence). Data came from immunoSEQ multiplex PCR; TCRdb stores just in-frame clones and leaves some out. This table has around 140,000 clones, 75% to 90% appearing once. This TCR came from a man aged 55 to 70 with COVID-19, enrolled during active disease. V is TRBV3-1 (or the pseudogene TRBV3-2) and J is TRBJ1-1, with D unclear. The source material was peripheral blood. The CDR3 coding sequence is TGTGCCAGCAGCCCATACATGAACACTGAAGCTTTCTTT. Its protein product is CASSPYMNTEAFF.